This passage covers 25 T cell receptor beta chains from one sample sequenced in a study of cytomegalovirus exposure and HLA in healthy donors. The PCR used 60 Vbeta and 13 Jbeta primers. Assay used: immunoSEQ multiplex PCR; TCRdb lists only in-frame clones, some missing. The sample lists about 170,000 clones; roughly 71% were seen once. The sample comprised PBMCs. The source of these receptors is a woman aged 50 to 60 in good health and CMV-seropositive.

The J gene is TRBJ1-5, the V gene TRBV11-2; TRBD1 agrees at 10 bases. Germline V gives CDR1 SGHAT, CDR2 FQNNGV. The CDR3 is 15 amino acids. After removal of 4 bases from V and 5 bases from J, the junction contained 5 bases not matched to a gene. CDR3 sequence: CASSSGQGGYQPQHF. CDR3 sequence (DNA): TGTGCCAGCAGCTCAGGACAGGGGGGTTATCAGCCCCAGCATTTT.

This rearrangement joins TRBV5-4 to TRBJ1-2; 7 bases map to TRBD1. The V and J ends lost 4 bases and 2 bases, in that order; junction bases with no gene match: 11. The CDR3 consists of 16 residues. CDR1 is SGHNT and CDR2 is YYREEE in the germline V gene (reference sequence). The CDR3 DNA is TGTGCCAGCAGCGCAGGGACAGCGCCGACCAACTATGGCTACACCTTC. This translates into CASSAGTAPTNYGYTF.

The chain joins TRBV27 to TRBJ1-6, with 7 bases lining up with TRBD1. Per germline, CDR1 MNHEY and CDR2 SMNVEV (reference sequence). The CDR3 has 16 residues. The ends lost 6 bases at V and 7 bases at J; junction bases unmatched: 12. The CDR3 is CASRPMDGTVNSPLHF. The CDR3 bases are TGTGCCAGCAGACCGATGGACGGGACAGTCAATTCACCCCTCCACTTT.

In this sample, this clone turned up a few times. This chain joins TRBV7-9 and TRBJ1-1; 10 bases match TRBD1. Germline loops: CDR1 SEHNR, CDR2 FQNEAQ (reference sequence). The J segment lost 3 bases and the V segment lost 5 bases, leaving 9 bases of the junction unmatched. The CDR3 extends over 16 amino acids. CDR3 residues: CASSQTGGFLDTEAFF. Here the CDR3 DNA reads TGTGCCAGCAGCCAGACAGGGGGCTTTTTGGACACTGAAGCTTTCTTT.

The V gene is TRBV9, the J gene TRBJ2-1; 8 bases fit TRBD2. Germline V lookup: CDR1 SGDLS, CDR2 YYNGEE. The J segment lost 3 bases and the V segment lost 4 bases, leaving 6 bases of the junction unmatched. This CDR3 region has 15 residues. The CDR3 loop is CASSLQLAGYNEQFF. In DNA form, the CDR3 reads TGTGCCAGCAGCCTTCAGCTAGCGGGCTACAATGAGCAGTTCTTC.

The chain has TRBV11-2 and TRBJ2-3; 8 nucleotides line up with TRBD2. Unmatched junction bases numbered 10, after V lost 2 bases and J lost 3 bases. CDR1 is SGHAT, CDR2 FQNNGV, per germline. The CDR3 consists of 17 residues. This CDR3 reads CASSLRGLRGGTDTQYF. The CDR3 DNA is TGTGCCAGCAGCTTACGGGGCCTACGCGGGGGGACAGATACGCAGTATTTT.

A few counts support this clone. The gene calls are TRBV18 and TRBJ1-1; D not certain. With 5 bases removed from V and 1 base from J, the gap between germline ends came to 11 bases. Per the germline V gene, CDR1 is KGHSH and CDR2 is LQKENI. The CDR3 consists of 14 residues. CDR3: CASSYTRENTEAFF. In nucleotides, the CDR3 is TGTGCCAGCTCATATACACGGGAGAACACTGAAGCTTTCTTT.

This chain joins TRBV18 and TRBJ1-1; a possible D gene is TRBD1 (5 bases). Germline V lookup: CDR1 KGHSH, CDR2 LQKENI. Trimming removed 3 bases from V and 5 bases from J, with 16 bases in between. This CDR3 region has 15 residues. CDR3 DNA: TGTGCCAGCTCACCTAACCGGGGGGGTAGGACTGAAGCTTTCTTT. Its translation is CASSPNRGGRTEAFF.

The CDR3 here is CASSLGGRGAFF. The CDR3 nucleotides are TGTGCCAGCAGCTTAGGAGGGCGCGGGGCTTTCTTT. The V gene is TRBV11-2, the J gene TRBJ1-1; D gene unclear. Trimming cost V 1 base and J 11 bases, with 11 bases left between them. The germline V gene has CDR1 SGHAT and CDR2 FQNNGV. The CDR3 contains 12 residues.

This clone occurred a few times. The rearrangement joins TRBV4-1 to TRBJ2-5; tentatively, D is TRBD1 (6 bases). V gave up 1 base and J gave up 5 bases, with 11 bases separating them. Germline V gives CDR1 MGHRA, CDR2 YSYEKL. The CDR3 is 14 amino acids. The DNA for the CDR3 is TGCGCCAGCAGCCAAGTAGGACAGCTTGAGACCCAGTACTTC. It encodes CASSQVGQLETQYF.

CDR3 in amino acids: CASSENTGGTVYEQYF. CDR3 coding DNA: TGCGCCAGCAGCGAAAACACGGGGGGCACAGTCTACGAGCAGTACTTC. The chain links TRBV5-1 to TRBJ2-7; possibly TRBD2 for D (7 bases). Germline V gene sequence: CDR1 SGHRS, CDR2 YFSETQ. This CDR3 region has 16 residues. The ends were cut back, 4 bases at V and 3 bases at J, with 20 bases in the middle.

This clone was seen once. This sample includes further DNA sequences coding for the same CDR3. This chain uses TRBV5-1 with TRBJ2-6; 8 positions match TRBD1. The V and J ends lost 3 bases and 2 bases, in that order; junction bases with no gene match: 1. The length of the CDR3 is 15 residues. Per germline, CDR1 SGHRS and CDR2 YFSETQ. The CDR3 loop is CASSSDRAGANVLTF. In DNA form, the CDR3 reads TGCGCCAGCAGCTCGGACAGGGCTGGGGCCAACGTCCTGACTTTC.

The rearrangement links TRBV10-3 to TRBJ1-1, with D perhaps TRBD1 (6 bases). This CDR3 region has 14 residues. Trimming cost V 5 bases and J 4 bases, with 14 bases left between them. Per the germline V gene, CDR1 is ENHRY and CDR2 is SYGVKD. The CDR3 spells CAISIGGASTEAFF. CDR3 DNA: TGTGCCATCAGTATAGGGGGGGCGTCCACTGAAGCTTTCTTT.

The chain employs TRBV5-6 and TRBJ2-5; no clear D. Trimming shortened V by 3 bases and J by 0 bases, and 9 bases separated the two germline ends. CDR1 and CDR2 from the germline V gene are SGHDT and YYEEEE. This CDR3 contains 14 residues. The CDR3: CASSSPQDQETQYF. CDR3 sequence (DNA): TGTGCCAGCAGCTCCCCCCAGGACCAAGAGACCCAGTACTTC.

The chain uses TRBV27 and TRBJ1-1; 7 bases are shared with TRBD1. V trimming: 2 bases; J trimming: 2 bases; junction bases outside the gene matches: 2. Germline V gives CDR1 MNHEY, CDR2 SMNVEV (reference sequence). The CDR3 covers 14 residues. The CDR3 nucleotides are TGTGCCAGCAGTTTAAGGGACAGCAACACTGAAGCTTTCTTT. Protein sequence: CASSLRDSNTEAFF.

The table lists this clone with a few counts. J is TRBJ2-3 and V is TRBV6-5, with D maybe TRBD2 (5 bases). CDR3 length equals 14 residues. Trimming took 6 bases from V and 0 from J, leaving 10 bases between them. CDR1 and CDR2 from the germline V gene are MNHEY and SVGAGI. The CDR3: CASSRGRSTDTQYF. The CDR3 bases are TGTGCCAGCAGCCGAGGGAGAAGCACAGATACGCAGTATTTT.

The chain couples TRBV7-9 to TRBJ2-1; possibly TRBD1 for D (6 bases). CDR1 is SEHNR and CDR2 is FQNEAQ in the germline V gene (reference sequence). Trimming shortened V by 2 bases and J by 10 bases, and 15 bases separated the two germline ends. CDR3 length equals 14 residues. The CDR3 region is CASSLYRAQGEQFF. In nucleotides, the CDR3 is TGTGCCAGCAGCTTATACCGGGCACAGGGCGAGCAGTTCTTC.

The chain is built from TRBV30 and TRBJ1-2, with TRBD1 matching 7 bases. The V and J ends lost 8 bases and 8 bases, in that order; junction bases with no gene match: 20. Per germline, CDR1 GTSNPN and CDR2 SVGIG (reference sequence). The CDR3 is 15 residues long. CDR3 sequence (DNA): TGTGCCGGGGCCGTGGACAGGTTTGTGGTTCGCGGCTACACCTTC. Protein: CAGAVDRFVVRGYTF.

CDR3 region: CASSQEGRGTEAFF. The CDR3 nucleotides read TGTGCCAGCAGCCAAGAGGGCAGGGGGACTGAAGCTTTCTTT. This chain links TRBV14 with TRBJ1-1, with TRBD1 matching over 7 bases. Losses at the gene ends were 0 bases for V and 5 bases for J; bases not matched to a gene: 3. The germline CDR1 and CDR2 sequences are SGHDN and FVKESK. CDR3 length: 14 amino acids. Full variable domain (missing parts from reference TRBV14 and TRBJ1-1): EAGVTQFPSHSVIEKGQTVTLRCDPISGHDNLYWYRRVMGKEIKFLLHFVKESKQDESGMPNNRFLAERTGGTYSTLKVQPAELEDSGVYFCASSQEGRGTEAFFGQGTRLTVV.

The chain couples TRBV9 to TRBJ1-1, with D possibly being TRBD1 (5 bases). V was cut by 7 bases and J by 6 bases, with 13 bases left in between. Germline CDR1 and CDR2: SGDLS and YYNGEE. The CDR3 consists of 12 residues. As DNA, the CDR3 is TGTGCCAGCGGGGCCCTGGGTCCTGAAGCTTTCTTT. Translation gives CASGALGPEAFF.

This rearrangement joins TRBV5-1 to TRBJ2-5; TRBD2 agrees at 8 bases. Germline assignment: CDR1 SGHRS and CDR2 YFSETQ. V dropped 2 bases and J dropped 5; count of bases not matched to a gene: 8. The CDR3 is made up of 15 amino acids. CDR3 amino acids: CASSFGTSGGETQYF. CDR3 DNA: TGCGCCAGCAGCTTCGGAACTAGCGGTGGGGAGACCCAGTACTTC. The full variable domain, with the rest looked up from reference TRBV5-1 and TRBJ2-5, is KAGVTQTPRYLIKTRGQQVTLSCSPISGHRSVSWYQQTPGQGLQFLFEYFSETQRNKGNFPGRFSGRQFSNSRSEMNVSTLELGDSALYLCASSFGTSGGETQYFGPGTRLLVL.

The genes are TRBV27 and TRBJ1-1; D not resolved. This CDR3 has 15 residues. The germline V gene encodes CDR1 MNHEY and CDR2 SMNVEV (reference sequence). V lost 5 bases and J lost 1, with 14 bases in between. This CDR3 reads CASSVRLGGNTEAFF. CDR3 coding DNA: TGTGCCAGCAGTGTCCGTCTGGGAGGGAACACTGAAGCTTTCTTT.

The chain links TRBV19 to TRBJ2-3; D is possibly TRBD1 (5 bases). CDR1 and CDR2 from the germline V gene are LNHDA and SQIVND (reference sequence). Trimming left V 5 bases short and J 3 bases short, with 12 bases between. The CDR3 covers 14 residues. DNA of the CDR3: TGTGCCAGTAGTCAAGGGGTTGGAACAGATACGCAGTATTTT. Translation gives CASSQGVGTDTQYF.

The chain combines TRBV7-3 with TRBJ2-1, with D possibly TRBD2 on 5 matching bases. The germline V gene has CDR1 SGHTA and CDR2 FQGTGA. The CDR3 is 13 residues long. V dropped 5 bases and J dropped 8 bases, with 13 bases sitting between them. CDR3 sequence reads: CASSADLEDEQFF. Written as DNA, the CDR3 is TGTGCCAGCAGCGCTGACTTGGAGGATGAGCAGTTCTTC. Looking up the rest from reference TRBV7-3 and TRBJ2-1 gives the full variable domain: GAGVSQTPSNKVTEKGKYVELRCDPISGHTALYWYRQSLGQGPEFLIYFQGTGAADDSGLPNDRFFAVRPEGSVSTLKIQRTERGDSAVYLCASSADLEDEQFFGPGTRLTVL.

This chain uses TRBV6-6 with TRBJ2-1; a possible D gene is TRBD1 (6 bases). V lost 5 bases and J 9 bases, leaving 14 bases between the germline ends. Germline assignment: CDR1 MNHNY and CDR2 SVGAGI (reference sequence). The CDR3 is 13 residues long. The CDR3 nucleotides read TGTGCCAGCAGTCCAGGGGTCCCGGGTGAGCAGTTCTTC. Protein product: CASSPGVPGEQFF.